This entry lists 9 T cell receptor beta chains sequenced from one sample in a study of blood T cell repertoires in COVID-19. Libraries were prepared by immunoSEQ multiplex PCR; TCRdb keeps only in-frame clonotypes and omits some of them. The table includes around 220,000 clones, roughly 84% detected once. Specimen: PBMCs or T cells enriched from blood (not recorded which). The origin of the receptors is a woman aged 35 to 49 who had recovered from COVID-19.

This clone was recorded once. The chain couples TRBV30 to TRBJ1-2; no firm D call. Between the trimmed V and J ends, which lost 2 bases and 8 bases, there was a span of 15 bases. CDR1 is GTSNPN, CDR2 SVGIG, per germline (reference sequence). This CDR3 contains 13 residues. CDR3 amino acids: CAWSPREYMGYTF. The CDR3, as DNA: TGTGCCTGGAGTCCTAGGGAGTACATGGGCTACACCTTC.

J is TRBJ1-3 and V is TRBV7-2, with 7 positions matching TRBD1. J lost 0 bases, V lost 4 bases, and 6 bases had no gene match. Germline CDR1 and CDR2: SGHTA and FQGNSA. The CDR3 spans 16 residues. CDR3 coding DNA: TGTGCCAGCAGCTCCACGGGGACAGCCTCTGGAAACACCATATATTTT. Amino acids: CASSSTGTASGNTIYF.

This clone was seen a few times. The rearrangement joins TRBV24-1 to TRBJ2-3, with D perhaps matching TRBD1 (5 bases). Germline V gene data show CDR1 as KGHDR and CDR2 as SFDVKD. The CDR3 spans 14 residues. V was cut by 1 base and J by 3 bases, with 7 bases left in between. The CDR3 region is CATSDFDSTDTQYF. The CDR3 nucleotides read TGTGCCACCAGTGATTTTGACAGTACAGATACGCAGTATTTT.

This clone occurred a few times. The chain combines TRBV5-4 with TRBJ1-5; D remains ambiguous. Looked up from germline, CDR1 is SGHNT and CDR2 is YYREEE (reference sequence). V lost 0 bases to trimming and J lost 8 bases, with 6 bases between them. This CDR3 is 12 amino acids long. CDR3 DNA: TGTGCCAGCAGCTTGGCCGGGGAGCCCCAGCATTTT. Translated: CASSLAGEPQHF.

V and J are TRBV27 and TRBJ2-1; 8 bases map to TRBD2. There are 11 residues in the CDR3. Germline CDR1 MNHEY, CDR2 SMNVEV (reference sequence). Germline trimming cut 8 bases from V and 10 bases from J; bases unmatched to any gene: 4. This CDR3 reads CASSPGGEQFF. CDR3 DNA sequence: TGTGCCAGCTCCCCGGGGGGGGAGCAGTTCTTC.

The chain has TRBV28 and TRBJ2-5; 7 bases agree with TRBD1. CDR1 is MDHEN, CDR2 SYDVKM, per germline. The V and J ends lost 5 bases and 7 bases, in that order; junction bases with no gene match: 13. CDR3 length equals 15 residues. CDR3 in amino acids: CASSLPGQRSGTQYF. The CDR3 DNA follows: TGTGCCAGCAGTCTCCCGGGACAGCGCTCAGGGACCCAGTACTTC.

The chain is built from TRBV7-2 and TRBJ2-1; 11 bases fit TRBD2. The trim removed 2 bases at V and 9 bases at J, leaving 6 bases unmatched. Germline-derived CDR1 and CDR2 are SGHTA and FQGNSA. This CDR3 has 15 amino acids. This CDR3 reads CASSLFSLAGGEQFF. As DNA, the CDR3 is TGTGCCAGCAGCTTATTCTCCCTAGCGGGAGGTGAGCAGTTCTTC.

The chain has TRBV25-1 and TRBJ1-3; 12 positions agree with TRBD1. V gave up 3 bases and J gave up 3 bases; unmatched junction bases: 6. Per the germline V gene, CDR1 is MGHDK and CDR2 is SYGVNS. The CDR3 is made up of 17 amino acids. The CDR3 DNA reads as TGTGCCAGCAGTGAGGGGACAGGGGGCACGGGTGGAAACACCATATATTTT. This gives the protein CASSEGTGGTGGNTIYF.

V usage is TRBV5-1 and J usage is TRBJ2-7, with 8 bases aligning to TRBD1. This CDR3 is 14 amino acids long. V dropped 0 bases and J dropped 5; count of bases not matched to a gene: 4. Germline V lookup: CDR1 SGHRS, CDR2 YFSETQ. The CDR3 is CASSLDRGSDEQYF. CDR3 DNA sequence: TGCGCCAGCAGCTTGGACAGGGGGTCGGACGAGCAGTACTTC.